This TCR beta chain comes out of a study of graft-versus-host responses after intestinal transplantation (dated by TCRdb to the early 2020s). In terms of the full investigation: The transplants that recipients got were multivisceral, liver-intestinal, or isolated intestinal. Every recipient was given anti-thymocyte globulin induction, followed by approximately 3 years of maintenance tacrolimus and steroids. After intestinal transplantation, graft-versus-host and host-versus-graft alloreactive T cell clones were followed in the graft, circulation and bone marrow using bulk TCR-beta CDR3 sequencing. To identify alloreactive clones, pre-transplant mixed lymphocyte reaction products were sequenced and compared with unstimulated pre-transplant donor and recipient T cells. Of the 20 to 25 intestinal transplant recipients enrolled in the cohort, one of whom was a retransplant, 3 patients without pretransplant specimens were excluded. Donor T cell macrochimerism was defined as a peak of at least 4% donor T cells among recipient peripheral blood mononuclear cells. Samples from a few later patients were sequenced in-house on an Illumina MiSeq with MiXCR processing rather than by the commercial service. Study-wide findings and limitations: Peak levels of circulating GvH clones were associated with declines in HvG clones early after transplant. In the allografts of patients with donor T cell macrochimerism, GvH to HvG T cell clonal ratios were high. Conclusions were limited by the relatively low number and heterogeneity of intestinal transplant patients. GvH clones were detected in recipient bone marrow, and some appeared earlier in ileal mucosa or blood, consistent with an intestinal mucosal origin.

Looking up the germline V gene yields CDR1 SGHRS and CDR2 YFSETQ. The CDR3 measures 14 amino acids from cysteine to phenylalanine. Only the CDR3 portion is preserved as DNA: 42 bases, with reading frame beginning at the first base. Trimming takes 2 bases from V and 0 bases from J, and the germline ends sit 5 bases apart. Receptors were amplified or captured by the immunoSEQ multiplex PCR assay. Adaptive Biotechnologies carried out high-throughput TCR-beta CDR3 sequencing of genomic DNA for most patients. The published analysis was carried out like this. TCR sequencing data were retrieved from Adaptive's ImmunoSEQ software for around 18 patients, whereas a few other patients were processed with MiXCR and VDJtools. CDR3 nucleotide sequences shared between donor and recipient were removed because their origin could not be assigned. To be classed as alloreactive, a clone needed at least 2-fold expansion over unstimulated cells and a minimum CFSE-low frequency of 0.002% (template counts) or 0.001% (read counts). Clones were considered mappable if detected in sequenced pre-transplant spleen, lymph node, or MLR CFSE-low populations of the donor or recipient. The cumulative frequency of alloreactive clones was calculated as a percentage of all sequences, weighted by copy number. Here the immuneACCESS table is served through TCRdb, limited to in-frame sequences with V and J called. Missing clones are a known gap in these copies; in checked studies unresolved V genes cover under half, and the rest lacks a known reason. The DNA gave D and trimming, while V, J and clone size come from that table. The sample table lists about 97,000 clones, 75% to 95% of them with a count of one. 15% to 20% of the sample comes from the top ten.

Points on this clone: Its antigen is currently not known. No clone much larger than this one lies a single base away; base qualities are absent.

Blood samples were collected up to 4 times in the first month after transplant and then at least monthly when available. The sequencing here drew on PBMCs, taken around 450 days after intestinal transplant. The receptor's source is a human patient who received an intestinal transplant, so some T cells may come from the graft donor. The rearranged chain carries TRBV5-1 and TRBJ2-2; the D segment cannot be called with confidence. The DNA is TGCGCCAGCAGCTTCGCCACGAACACCGGGGAGCTGTTTTTT. Translated, this is CASSFATNTGELFF.